In its sample, the clone carrying this T cell receptor (beta chain) was seen a few times. TCR sequencing used cDNA made by reverse transcription of extracted RNA. Produced via immunoSEQ multiplex PCR; TCRdb's table is partial and in-frame only. The sample carries 90,000 to 150,000 clones, about 50% recorded once. Trimming removed 4 bases at V and 0 bases at J, with 11 bases between. CDR3 size: 14 residues. The V gene's germline CDR1 is SGHRS and CDR2 YFSETQ. The sample's treatment: oral pan-JAK inhibitor, 5-10 mg twice daily. The data stem from a study of CD8+ T cells in alopecia areata. About the research overall: People stayed on tofacitinib for 6 to 18 months, then stopped the drug for 6 months.

The chain couples TRBV5-1 to TRBJ2-7, with a weak D call TRBD1 (6 bases). This TCR was recovered from a human donor with alopecia areata. This specimen was CD4+ T cells sorted from blood, taken at week 4, from a patient treated with tofacitinib. CDR3 protein: CASSPTGVSYEQYF. The CDR3 bases are TGCGCCAGCAGCCCGACAGGCGTCTCCTACGAGCAGTACTTC. Together with reference TRBV5-1 and TRBJ2-7, the CDR3 gives the full variable domain: KAGVTQTPRYLIKTRGQQVTLSCSPISGHRSVSWYQQTPGQGLQFLFEYFSETQRNKGNFPGRFSGRQFSNSRSEMNVSTLELGDSALYLCASSPTGVSYEQYFGPGTRLTVT.